Listed here are 32 T cell receptor beta chains from one sample, sequenced in a study of glioma-infiltrating T cells. Amplification of TCR alpha and beta CDR3 regions from RNA used iRepertoire nested multiplex PCR. TCRdb redid the calling of the multiplex PCR reads with MiXCR, one entry per CDR3 protein. The sample consists of 150,000 or so distinct CDR3 sequences, around 42% of them appearing once. The sequenced sample was glioma tissue, nonneoplastic brain tissue, or PBMCs (not recorded which). The receptors were sampled from a human donor with low-grade glioma or glioblastoma, undergoing nonglioma brain surgery, or in good health (not recorded which).

This chain connects TRBV20-1 to TRBJ1-1; perhaps TRBD1 as D (5 bases). V lost 7 bases to trimming and J lost 5 bases, with 17 bases between them. The germline gives CDR1 DFQATT, CDR2 SNEGSKA (reference sequence). This CDR3 region has 13 residues. The CDR3 reads CSVKRGTSTEAFF. The CDR3 nucleotides are TGCAGTGTTAAGAGGGGAACGTCGACTGAAGCTTTCTTT.

This clonotype was seen a handful of times. The chain is built from TRBV6-6 and TRBJ1-5, with D maybe TRBD1 (6 bases). The CDR3 totals 15 residues. The V and J ends lost 0 bases and 5 bases respectively, with 11 bases between them. Germline lookup yields CDR1 MNHNY and CDR2 SVGAGI (reference sequence). The CDR3 coding sequence is TGTGCCAGCAGTTACTCGTTAGGGGGGGATCAGCCCCAGCATTTT. It specifies CASSYSLGGDQPQHF.

This rearrangement joins TRBV6-1 to TRBJ1-6; 7 bases match TRBD1. CDR1 is MNHNS and CDR2 is SASEGT in the germline V gene. The CDR3 spans 13 residues. Trimming removed 7 bases from V and 6 bases from J; junction bases left unmatched: 3. As DNA, the CDR3 is TGTGCCAGCACGAGGGGGCTTAATTCACCCCTCCACTTT. Translated, it gives CASTRGLNSPLHF.

In this sample, this clonotype turned up a few times. The chain has TRBV6-1 and TRBJ2-1, with TRBD2 identical over 11 bases. Trimming took 6 bases from V and 0 from J; bases not matched to a gene: 16. In germline, CDR1 is MNHNS, CDR2 SASEGT. The CDR3 has 20 amino acids. As DNA, the CDR3 is TGTGCCAGCAGCTCGCTCGGACTAGCGGGTCGTACGAGCTCCTACAATGAGCAGTTCTTC. The encoded protein is CASSSLGLAGRTSSYNEQFF.

This clonotype appeared a few times. V usage is TRBV20-1 and J usage is TRBJ1-1; TRBD1 matches 7 bases. J gave up 1 base and V 5 bases, and 4 bases lay outside the gene matches. Looked up from germline, CDR1 is DFQATT and CDR2 is SNEGSKA (reference sequence). The CDR3 length is 13 residues. The CDR3 DNA is TGCAGTGCTTGGGACAGAGGGAACACTGAAGCTTTCTTT. This translates into CSAWDRGNTEAFF.

This clonotype was counted many times. The chain carries TRBV27 and TRBJ1-2, with 8 bases that match TRBD1. The CDR3 sequence is 13 residues long. CDR1 and CDR2 (germline): MNHEY, SMNVEV (reference sequence). The ends lost 5 bases at V and 8 bases at J; junction bases unmatched: 7. CDR3 nucleotide sequence: TGTGCCAGCAGTGCATTCAGGGGGCAAGGCTACACCTTC. Translation gives CASSAFRGQGYTF.

This chain connects TRBV20-1 to TRBJ1-1; a possible D gene is TRBD1 (6 bases). The ends were cut back, 1 base at V and 6 bases at J, with 12 bases in the middle. Per germline, CDR1 DFQATT and CDR2 SNEGSKA (reference sequence). The CDR3 is 13 residues long. The CDR3 bases are TGCAGTGCTAGAGGTAGGGGGGACGCTGAAGCTTTCTTT. It is translated as CSARGRGDAEAFF.

The rearrangement uses TRBV7-8 and TRBJ2-1; perhaps TRBD2 as D (7 bases). This CDR3 spans 19 amino acids. Germline V CDR1 and CDR2: SGHVS, FQNEAQ. The V gene lost 0 bases and the J gene lost 8 bases, with 26 bases spanning the gap. The CDR3 nucleotides are TGTGCCAGCAGCTTAGCATTGGGAGGGGGACTGAGGCTCCGAGATGAGCAGTTCTTC. Translation gives CASSLALGGGLRLRDEQFF.

This clonotype showed up just a few times. The chain has TRBV7-6 and TRBJ2-5; 9 nucleotides agree with TRBD2. This CDR3 spans 14 amino acids. The ends lost 1 base at V and 4 bases at J; junction bases unmatched: 1. The germline CDR1 and CDR2 sequences are SGHVS and FNYEAQ. The CDR3 nucleotides are TGTGCCAGCAGCTTAGGCGGGGGGGGAGAGACCCAGTACTTC. It encodes CASSLGGGGETQYF.

The chain employs TRBV7-2 and TRBJ2-1; 8 bases map to TRBD2. CDR3 length: 15 amino acids. Unmatched junction bases numbered 8, after V lost 4 bases and J lost 6 bases. CDR1 is SGHTA, CDR2 FQGNSA, per germline. For the CDR3, the DNA is TGTGCCAGCAGCTACGACCTGGGACTAGTCAATGAGCAGTTCTTC. This encodes CASSYDLGLVNEQFF. Together with reference TRBV7-2 and TRBJ2-1, the CDR3 gives the full variable domain: GAGVSQSPSNKVTEKGKDVELRCDPISGHTALYWYRQSLGQGLEFLIYFQGNSAPDKSGLPSDRFSAERTGGSVSTLTIQRTQQEDSAVYLCASSYDLGLVNEQFFGPGTRLTVL.

V gene TRBV2 combines with J gene TRBJ1-1; D gene ambiguous. The CDR3 totals 11 residues. In germline, CDR1 is SNHLY, CDR2 FYNNEI. V was shortened by 8 bases and J by 6 bases, with 10 bases between the two germline ends. Here the CDR3 reads CASSVIPEAFF. The DNA of the CDR3 is TGTGCCAGCTCGGTGATTCCTGAAGCTTTCTTT.

This clonotype was detected once. The V and J genes are TRBV7-9 and TRBJ2-7; 10 bases align to TRBD1. V shed 5 bases, J shed 7 bases, and the junction held 11 bases outside the gene matches. The CDR3 totals 15 residues. Germline V gene sequence: CDR1 SEHNR, CDR2 FQNEAQ (reference sequence). The DNA of the CDR3 is TGTGCCAGCAGCCACCTGGGACAGGGGATGGGGGAGCAGTACTTC. This translates into CASSHLGQGMGEQYF.

This clonotype was detected ten times or more. The CDR3 bases are TGCGCCAGCAGCCAAATGGCACTAGTAGGGTTCCACGAGCAGTACTTC. Amino acids: CASSQMALVGFHEQYF. V usage is TRBV4-1 and J usage is TRBJ2-7, with D possibly TRBD2 on 5 matching bases. This CDR3 contains 16 residues. V was shortened by 2 bases and J by 5 bases, with 19 bases between the two germline ends. Per the germline V gene, CDR1 is MGHRA and CDR2 is YSYEKL.

This clonotype was seen only a few times. The chain combines TRBV15 with TRBJ1-2; D unresolved. CDR1 LNHNV and CDR2 YYDKDF come from the germline V gene (reference sequence). The CDR3 sequence is 14 residues long. Trimming stripped 0 bases from V and 2 bases from J, with 7 bases between. The CDR3 loop reads CATSRDYQNYGYTF. In DNA form, the CDR3 reads TGTGCCACCAGCAGAGATTACCAGAACTATGGCTACACCTTC.

Worth noting for this clonotype: A much larger clone differs by one base, so this may be a read error. The V call is TRBV28, the J call TRBJ2-1; 8 nucleotides align to TRBD1. The germline CDR1 and CDR2 sequences are MDHEN and SYDVKM. This CDR3 region has 16 residues. This chain's CDR3 is CASATGGGGSYIEQFF. CDR3 sequence (DNA): TGTGCCAGCGCCACAGGGGGTGGGGGCTCCTACATTGAGCAGTTCTTC. The full variable domain, completed using reference TRBV28 and TRBJ2-1, is DVKVTQSSRYLVKRTGEKVFLECVQDMDHENMFWYRQDPGLGLRLIYFSYDVKMKEKGDIPEGYSVSREKKERFSLILESASTNQTSMYLCASATGGGGSYIEQFFGPGTRLTVL.

A note on this clonotype: With a much larger clone just one base away, this may be a read error. V gene TRBV24-1 combines with J gene TRBJ2-7, with 11 bases matching TRBD2. The DNA matches TRBJ2-1 better at its end, which makes the J call doubtful. This CDR3 has 13 amino acids. CDR1 is KGHDR and CDR2 is SFDVKD in the germline V gene. The CDR3 bases are TGTGTCAGTACTAGCGGGAGTAACAATGAGCAGTTCTTC. It specifies CVSTSGSNNEQFF.

This clonotype was counted once. The junction shows a germline mismatch at one end, possibly a read error. Here the CDR3 DNA reads TGTGCCATCAGTGACCCTGGACCCAGCTCTGGAAACACCATATATTTT. Amino acid sequence: CAISDPGPSSGNTIYF. J is TRBJ1-3 and V is TRBV2; D is undetermined. Germline V CDR1 and CDR2: SNHLY, FYNNEI. The CDR3 covers 16 residues.

This rearrangement joins TRBV10-2 to TRBJ2-3, with D perhaps being TRBD1 or TRBD2 (5 bases each). Germline V gives CDR1 WSHSY, CDR2 SAAADI. The V gene lost 7 bases and the J gene lost 5 bases, with 16 bases spanning the gap. The CDR3 has 14 residues. The CDR3 here is CASIGTLRGDTQYF. In DNA form, the CDR3 reads TGCGCCAGCATAGGGACCCTCCGAGGAGATACGCAGTATTTT.

The sample holds a few counts of this clonotype. CDR3 protein: CASSPGSRTDTQYF. The CDR3 DNA is TGTGCCAGCAGTCCCGGGAGTAGAACAGATACGCAGTATTTT. The genes are TRBV6-1 and TRBJ2-3, with D perhaps matching TRBD2 (6 bases). Per germline, CDR1 MNHNS and CDR2 SASEGT. The CDR3 covers 14 residues. V lost 5 bases to trimming and J lost 3 bases, with 12 bases between them.

Note on this clonotype: The junction shows a germline mismatch at one end, possibly a read error. The chain carries TRBV6-2 or TRBV6-3 and TRBJ2-1; 8 bases map to TRBD2. Per the germline V gene, CDR1 is MNHEY and CDR2 is SVGEGT. The CDR3 spans 16 residues. The CDR3 DNA reads as TGTGCCAGCAGTAACTCCGGGGGGGTCCGGTACAATGAGCAGTTCTTC. Its protein is CASSNSGGVRYNEQFF.

This clonotype was recorded a few times. V gene TRBV24-1 combines with J gene TRBJ2-1; TRBD2 might be the D (6 bases). Deletions cut 6 bases from V and 0 bases from J, with 8 bases between. The CDR3 runs to 14 residues. Germline values: CDR1 KGHDR, CDR2 SFDVKD. The CDR3 reads CATSRGYSYNEQFF. Here the CDR3 DNA reads TGTGCCACCAGTCGGGGGTACTCCTACAATGAGCAGTTCTTC.

This chain connects TRBV11-1 to TRBJ1-1; TRBD1 matches at 8 bases. CDR3 length: 15 residues. Unmatched junction bases numbered 8, after V lost 4 bases and J lost 4 bases. The V gene's germline CDR1 is SGHAT and CDR2 FQDESV (reference sequence). The CDR3 nucleotides read TGTGCCAGCAGCTCCTCAGGGGGCTACGGCACTGAAGCTTTCTTT. Protein sequence: CASSSSGGYGTEAFF. The whole variable domain, filled in from reference TRBV11-1 and TRBJ1-1, reads EAEVAQSPRYKITEKSQAVAFWCDPISGHATLYWYRQILGQGPELLVQFQDESVVDDSQLPKDRFSAERLKGVDSTLKIQPAELGDSAMYLCASSSSGGYGTEAFFGQGTRLTVV.

This rearrangement joins TRBV20-1 to TRBJ1-1; D remains unclear. From germline, CDR1 is DFQATT and CDR2 SNEGSKA (reference sequence). The CDR3 is 11 residues long. V was trimmed by 3 bases and J by 5 bases, leaving 7 bases between them. The DNA for the CDR3 is TGCAGTGCTAGCTGGAGAACTGAAGCTTTCTTT. This encodes CSASWRTEAFF.

The chain combines TRBV12-3 or TRBV12-4 with TRBJ2-1; 9 bases align to TRBD2. The CDR3 is 17 amino acids. The trim removed 3 bases at V and 3 bases at J, leaving 9 bases unmatched. CDR3: CASSFRAGGLHYNEQFF. CDR3 DNA: TGTGCCAGCAGTTTTCGTGCGGGAGGGCTACACTACAATGAGCAGTTCTTC.

This clonotype showed up just once. The V call is TRBV27, the J call TRBJ2-6; a possible D gene is TRBD1 (6 bases). CDR3 length: 17 amino acids. Germline CDR1 reads MNHEY; CDR2 reads SMNVEV (reference sequence). Trimming took off 2 bases at V and 0 bases at J, with 11 bases between the two ends. The chain's CDR3 is CASSLRRGSSGANVLTF. Here the CDR3 DNA reads TGTGCCAGCAGTTTACGCAGGGGAAGCTCTGGGGCCAACGTCCTGACTTTC.

This clonotype was seen a few times. This rearrangement joins TRBV4-1 to TRBJ2-7, with D uncertain. The CDR3 has 13 residues. From germline, CDR1 is MGHRA and CDR2 YSYEKL. V lost 0 bases and J 3 bases, leaving 6 bases between the germline ends. The CDR3 region is CASSQESDYEQYF. CDR3 bases: TGCGCCAGCAGCCAAGAATCGGACTACGAGCAGTACTTC.

CDR3 sequence: CASSFSGYGYTF. In nucleotides, the CDR3 is TGTGCCAGCAGCTTCTCAGGGTATGGCTACACCTTC. The chain is built from TRBV6-5 and TRBJ1-2; TRBD1 might be the D (5 bases). The V gene lost 6 bases and the J gene lost 5 bases, with 10 bases spanning the gap. Germline V gives CDR1 MNHEY, CDR2 SVGAGI. The CDR3 extends over 12 amino acids.

Comments on this clonotype: Because it lacks the conserved phenylalanine or tryptophan at the end, this CDR3 is likely a read error. The genes are TRBV6-5 and TRBJ2-7, with D perhaps TRBD2 (6 bases). The CDR3 has 15 residues. Germline values: CDR1 MNHEY, CDR2 SVGAGI. The CDR3 region is CASSYSIGGPYDQYL. CDR3 bases: TGTGCCAGCAGTTACTCCATCGGGGGTCCCTACGATCAGTACCTC.

This chain uses TRBV4-1 with TRBJ2-7; D may be TRBD1 (5 bases). Germline CDR1 reads MGHRA; CDR2 reads YSYEKL. V was shortened by 3 bases and J by 4 bases, with 10 bases between the two germline ends. The CDR3 has 13 amino acids. This chain's CDR3 is CASSHLPGYEQYF. CDR3 nucleotide sequence: TGCGCCAGCAGCCACCTCCCAGGGTACGAGCAGTACTTC.

The sample holds a few counts of this clonotype. The CDR3 DNA is TGCGCCAGCAGCCCCCTTACAGGGTATGATGGCGATACGCAGTATTTT. Protein product: CASSPLTGYDGDTQYF. This chain links TRBV4-1 with TRBJ2-3; perhaps TRBD1 as D (6 bases). The CDR3 totals 16 residues. Trimming took off 4 bases at V and 6 bases at J, with 20 bases between the two ends. The germline V gene encodes CDR1 MGHRA and CDR2 YSYEKL.

This clonotype was detected only a few times. The V call is TRBV7-9, the J call TRBJ2-5; a weak D match, TRBD1 (6 bases). This CDR3 is built from 14 residues. Trimming took 5 bases from V and 5 from J, leaving 15 bases between them. Germline V gene data show CDR1 as SEHNR and CDR2 as FQNEAQ (reference sequence). CDR3 bases: TGTGCCAGCAGCACCTCAACAGGGCTGGAGACCCAGTACTTC. Its translation: CASSTSTGLETQYF. The full variable domain, its missing parts supplied by reference TRBV7-9 and TRBJ2-5, is DTGVSQNPRHKITKRGQNVTFRCDPISEHNRLYWYRQTLGQGPEFLTYFQNEAQLEKSRLLSDRFSAERPKGSFSTLEIQRTEQGDSAMYLCASSTSTGLETQYFGPGTRLLVL.

For the CDR3, the DNA is TGTGCCAGCAGTGACTCTAGGGGAACTGAAGCTTTCTTT. Translation gives CASSDSRGTEAFF. The V gene is TRBV6-4, the J gene TRBJ1-1; tentative D call: TRBD1 (5 bases). In germline, CDR1 is MRHNA, CDR2 SNTAGT. V was cut by 0 bases and J by 5 bases, with 7 bases left in between. This CDR3 comprises 13 residues.